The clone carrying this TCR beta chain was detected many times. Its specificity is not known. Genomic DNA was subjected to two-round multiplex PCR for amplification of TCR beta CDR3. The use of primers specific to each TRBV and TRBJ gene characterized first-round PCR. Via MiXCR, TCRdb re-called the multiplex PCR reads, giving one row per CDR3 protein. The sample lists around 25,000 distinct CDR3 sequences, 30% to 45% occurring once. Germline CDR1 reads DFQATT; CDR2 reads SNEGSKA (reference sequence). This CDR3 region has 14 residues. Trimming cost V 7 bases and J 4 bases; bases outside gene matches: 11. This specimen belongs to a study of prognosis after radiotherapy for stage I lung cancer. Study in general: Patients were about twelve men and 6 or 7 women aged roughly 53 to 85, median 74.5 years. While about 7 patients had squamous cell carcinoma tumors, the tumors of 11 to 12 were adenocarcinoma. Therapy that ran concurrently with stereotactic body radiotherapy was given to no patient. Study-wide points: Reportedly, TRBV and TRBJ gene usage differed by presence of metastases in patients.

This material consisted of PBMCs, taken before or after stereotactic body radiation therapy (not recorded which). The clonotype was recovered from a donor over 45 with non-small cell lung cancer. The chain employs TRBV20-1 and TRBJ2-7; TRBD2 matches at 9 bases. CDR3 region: CSVSYSGSGYEQYF. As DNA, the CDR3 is TGCAGTGTCAGTTATAGCGGGAGCGGGTACGAGCAGTACTTC.